Described below is a single T cell receptor (beta chain) sequence and its context. Some clones are missing from TCRdb's copy, which holds only in-frame ones; the method was immunoSEQ multiplex PCR. Of about 97,000 clones detected, 70% to 90% appear once; the ten largest clones hold roughly 2.8%. This specimen comes from a study of T cell responses to AZD1222 COVID-19 vaccine. The junction had 11 bases not matched to a gene; V was cut back by 4 bases and J by 2 bases. This CDR3 has 17 amino acids. Germline CDR1 reads KGHSH; CDR2 reads LQKENI. Here the sequenced sample was peripheral blood, taken on day 0 of AZD1222 vaccination. This clonotype originated in an adult in good health. This rearrangement joins TRBV18 to TRBJ1-1; 9 bases match TRBD1. The CDR3 DNA follows: TGTGCCAGCTCACGGGATGTGTGGGGACAGGGCAACACTGAAGCTTTCTTT. Its protein product is CASSRDVWGQGNTEAFF. Full variable domain (rest looked up from reference TRBV18 and TRBJ1-1): NAGVMQNPRHLVRRRGQEARLRCSPMKGHSHVYWYRQLPEEGLKFMVYLQKENIIDESGMPKERFSAEFPKEGPSILRIQQVVRGDSAAYFCASSRDVWGQGNTEAFFGQGTRLTVV.